This T cell receptor (beta chain) emerged from a study of T cells in Graves' hyperthyroidism and ophthalmopathy. Study-wide findings and caveats: Blood also showed most of the thyroid clonotypes that were expanded above 0.001. Classification by a 13 V-J model distinguished ophthalmopathy from stable hyperthyroidism.

Turning to this clonotype: Its matching antigen is unknown.

Not enrolled were patients with uncontrolled infection, other autoimmune disease, pregnancy or lactation. RNA transcripts yielded amplified TCR beta CDR3 regions. The study used the HTBI primer set for a first-round RT-PCR of the TCR CDR3. TCRdb processed the multiplex PCR reads anew with MiXCR; each CDR3 protein has one entry. The sample shows 550,000 to 700,000 distinct CDR3 sequences, under 60% of them seen only once. Germline loops: CDR1 MNHNS, CDR2 SASEGT. This CDR3 is 13 amino acids long. Trimming removed 11 bases at V and 0 bases at J, with 13 bases between. The source material was peripheral blood or thyroid tissue (not recorded which). The rearrangement joins TRBV6-1 to TRBJ1-1; the D gene is possibly TRBD1 (6 bases). This receptor was taken from an adult woman with Graves' disease, either hyperthyroidism or ophthalmopathy (not recorded which). The CDR3 nucleotides are TGTGCCGCAAGAGGGGGGATGAACACTGAAGCTTTCTTT. Its translation: CAARGGMNTEAFF.